These T cell receptor beta chains were read from a single sample in a study of blood T cell repertoires in COVID-19. Only in-frame clones appear in the TCRdb table, and some are missing; sequencing was by immunoSEQ multiplex PCR. The data contain approximately 120,000 clones, about 94% of them singletons. Sequencing was carried out using peripheral blood. The receptors here all came from a man aged 45-60 years with COVID-19, enrolled during active disease. Each CDR3 is given with its conserved first and last residue. D genes are given only for firm matches. Expanded clones get a size class; other rows say once, few or many, or leave the size out.

CDR3nt | CDR3aa | v_gene | abundance | d_gene | j_gene
TGTGCCAGCAGCGTAGAAGGGGGCGGAGGCTACACCTTC | CASSVEGGGGYTF | TRBV9 | - | TRBD1 | TRBJ1-2
TGTGCCAGCAGCCGGGCGGGGGTCGCCTACAATGAGCAGTTCTTC | CASSRAGVAYNEQFF | TRBV9 | - | TRBD2 | TRBJ2-1
TGTGCCAGCAGTTTAACCCATCAGGCCAAAAACATTCAGTACTTC | CASSLTHQAKNIQYF | TRBV28 | - | - | TRBJ2-4
TGTGCCAGCAGTGAAGGCAGGGGGGTTGCAGATACGCAGTATTTT | CASSEGRGVADTQYF | TRBV2 | - | - | TRBJ2-3
TGTGCCAGCAGTGGGACAGGGGCCACCGGGGAGCTGTTTTTT | CASSGTGATGELFF | TRBV2 | - | TRBD1 | TRBJ2-2
TGTGCCAGCAGTGATATCCCCCACCCGGGACAGGGGAACACCGGGGAGCTGTTTTTT | CASSDIPHPGQGNTGELFF | TRBV2 | - | TRBD1 | TRBJ2-2
TGTGCCAGTAGTGCCTCCGCCGGGACAGCGGCGGGGACCCAGTACTTC | CASSASAGTAAGTQYF | TRBV19 | - | TRBD1 | TRBJ2-5
TGTGCCAGCAGTTTGGGACAGGGGGCCAACGAGCAGTACTTC | CASSLGQGANEQYF | TRBV6-5 | - | TRBD1 | TRBJ2-7
TGTGCCATCAACGACAGGGGCGCTCCCTACGAGCAGTACTTC | CAINDRGAPYEQYF | TRBV10-3 | - | TRBD1 | TRBJ2-7
TGTGCCAGCAGCTTCACAGATACGCAGTATTTT | CASSFTDTQYF | TRBV2 | - | - | TRBJ2-3
TGCGCCAGCAGCCAAGAAGAACGCGGTAGCGGGATCCCCCAGTTCTTC | CASSQEERGSGIPQFF | TRBV4-3 | - | TRBD2 | TRBJ2-1
TGTGCCAGCAGCCCCGCAGGCCTAGCGGGATTCTCTGAGCAGTTCTTC | CASSPAGLAGFSEQFF | TRBV7-2 | - | TRBD2 | TRBJ2-1
TGTGCAAGTCGACCAGAAGGGACTTCCCATCAGCCCCAGCATTTT | CASRPEGTSHQPQHF | TRBV12-2 | once | - | TRBJ1-5
TGTGCCAGCAGCCAAGCAGGCAGGGTCTGGGAGACCCAGTACTTC | CASSQAGRVWETQYF | TRBV3-1/TRBV3-2 | - | - | TRBJ2-5
TGTGCCAGCAGTCCCCCTCGCGACCGGCAGGCATATTTT | CASSPPRDRQAYF | TRBV7-2 | once | - | TRBJ2-3
TGTGCCTGGAGTGGGACAGGGGCTCAAACCTTC | CAWSGTGAQTF | TRBV30 | - | TRBD1 | TRBJ1-2
TGTGCCTGGGGAGGACAGGGCGGTCCTACTAATGAAAAACTGTTTTTT | CAWGGQGGPTNEKLFF | TRBV30 | - | TRBD1 | TRBJ1-4
TGTGCCAGCAGCTTTTCTAGTGAGCAGTTCTTC | CASSFSSEQFF | TRBV5-8 | - | - | TRBJ2-1
TGTGCCAGCAGTCCGACAGGCACAGATACGCAGTATTTT | CASSPTGTDTQYF | TRBV27 | once | - | TRBJ2-3
TGTGCCAGCAGAGGACAGGGAGTTGAAAAACTGTTTTTT | CASRGQGVEKLFF | TRBV12-3/TRBV12-4 | once | TRBD1 | TRBJ1-4
TGTGCCAGCAGCGCCCAGGTTAACTCCTACAATGAGCAGTTCTTC | CASSAQVNSYNEQFF | TRBV7-8 | - | - | TRBJ2-1
TGTGCCAGCAGCAATTCCGCGGGGTCCCCAGATACGCAGTATTTT | CASSNSAGSPDTQYF | TRBV27 | - | - | TRBJ2-3
TGCGCCAGCAGCCAAGCCCCCGCCGGGACCTACGAGCAGTACTTC | CASSQAPAGTYEQYF | TRBV4-3 | - | - | TRBJ2-7
TGTGCCAGCAGCCCCCGACTAGCGGGAGTAGATACGCAGTATTTT | CASSPRLAGVDTQYF | TRBV5-4 | - | TRBD2 | TRBJ2-3
TGTGCCACCGGATACGGGACAGGGGGCCTCTATGGCTACACCTTC | CATGYGTGGLYGYTF | TRBV28 | - | TRBD1 | TRBJ1-2
TGCGCCAGCAGCGCGGACAGGGAATATCAGCCCCAGCATTTT | CASSADREYQPQHF | TRBV4-1 | - | TRBD1 | TRBJ1-5
TGCGCCAGCAGCTGGGGCGGGGCTAACACTGAAGCTTTCTTT | CASSWGGANTEAFF | TRBV4-1 | few | - | TRBJ1-1
TGTGCCAGCTCGCCACAACGCTACAGCACTGAAGCTTTCTTT | CASSPQRYSTEAFF | TRBV18 | - | - | TRBJ1-1
TGTGCCAGCAGCTTGGCGGGAGGGAACTACAATGAGCAGTTCTTC | CASSLAGGNYNEQFF | TRBV5-4 | few | TRBD2 | TRBJ2-1
TGTGCCAGCAGGGGCGGGAGGGCCAATTTAGATACGCAGTATTTT | CASRGGRANLDTQYF | TRBV2 | - | TRBD2 | TRBJ2-3
TGTGCCAGCAGCTTAAGCTCGGGGGACAGGGGAAACACCATATATTTT | CASSLSSGDRGNTIYF | TRBV11-2 | - | TRBD1 | TRBJ1-3
TGTGCCAGTAGTAGTTATGGGACTAACAATGAGCAGTTCTTC | CASSSYGTNNEQFF | TRBV19 | - | TRBD2 | TRBJ2-1
TGTGCCAGCAACCCCGCGCGCGGGAGTGCGAATACGCAGTATTTT | CASNPARGSANTQYF | TRBV6-6 | - | TRBD2 | TRBJ2-3
TGTGCCACCAGCAGAGTTACAACGGGGTGGGACAATGAGCAGTTCTTC | CATSRVTTGWDNEQFF | TRBV15 | - | - | TRBJ2-1
TGTGCCAGCAGCACACCTAGCGGGATAATCACCGGGGAGCTGTTTTTT | CASSTPSGIITGELFF | TRBV9 | - | TRBD2 | TRBJ2-2
TGTGCCAGCAGTCCCATTGCCGCAGGGGGTGGAAACACCATATATTTT | CASSPIAAGGGNTIYF | TRBV28 | - | TRBD1 | TRBJ1-3
TGCAGCGTGGGACATACCTACGAGCAGTACTTC | CSVGHTYEQYF | TRBV29-1 | few | - | TRBJ2-7
TGTGCCAGCAGCCAAGGTAGTAGCGGGATAGCGGAGACCCAGTACTTC | CASSQGSSGIAETQYF | TRBV3-1/TRBV3-2 | once | TRBD2 | TRBJ2-5
TGTGCCAGCAGCGGGACAGTCTCATTGGAGACCCAGTACTTC | CASSGTVSLETQYF | TRBV2 | once | TRBD1 | TRBJ2-5
TGTGCCAGCAGCTTGGGGACAGGGGCCAGTGACATTCAGTACTTC | CASSLGTGASDIQYF | TRBV7-9 | - | TRBD1 | TRBJ2-4
TGTGCCAGCAGTGAAGCAAGGAGGGAGGGTGGAGAGACCCAGTACTTC | CASSEARREGGETQYF | TRBV6-1 | - | TRBD2 | TRBJ2-5
TGTGCCAGCAGTTACTCGAGGGTTAGCGAAAAAGAGACCCAGTACTTC | CASSYSRVSEKETQYF | TRBV6-2/TRBV6-3 | - | - | TRBJ2-5